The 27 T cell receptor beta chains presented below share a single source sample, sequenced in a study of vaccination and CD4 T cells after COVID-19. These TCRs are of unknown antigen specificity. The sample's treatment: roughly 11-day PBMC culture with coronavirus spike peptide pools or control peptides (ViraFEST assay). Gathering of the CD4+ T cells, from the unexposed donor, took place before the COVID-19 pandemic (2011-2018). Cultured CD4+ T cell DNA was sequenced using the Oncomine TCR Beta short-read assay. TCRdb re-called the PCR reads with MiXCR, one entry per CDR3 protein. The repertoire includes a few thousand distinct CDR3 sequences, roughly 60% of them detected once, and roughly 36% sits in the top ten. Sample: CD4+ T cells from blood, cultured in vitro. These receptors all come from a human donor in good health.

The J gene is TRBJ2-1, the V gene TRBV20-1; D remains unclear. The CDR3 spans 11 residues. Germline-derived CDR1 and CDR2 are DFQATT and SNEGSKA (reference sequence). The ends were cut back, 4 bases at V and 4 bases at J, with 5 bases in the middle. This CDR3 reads CSATTYNEQFF. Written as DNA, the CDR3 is TGCAGTGCTACCACGTACAATGAGCAGTTCTTC.

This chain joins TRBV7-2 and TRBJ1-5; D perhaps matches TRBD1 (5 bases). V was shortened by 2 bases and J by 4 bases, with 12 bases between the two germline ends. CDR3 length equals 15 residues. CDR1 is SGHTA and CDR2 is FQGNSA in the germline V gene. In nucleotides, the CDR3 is TGTGCCAGCAGCTTATCGGGGGGTGGAAATCAGCCCCAGCATTTT. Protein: CASSLSGGGNQPQHF.

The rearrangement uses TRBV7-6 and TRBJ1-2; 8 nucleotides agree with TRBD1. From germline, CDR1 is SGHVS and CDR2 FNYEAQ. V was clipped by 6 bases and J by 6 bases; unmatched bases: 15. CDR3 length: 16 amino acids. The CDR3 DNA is TGTGCCAGCAGTGCCGAGCGGGGATCGACAGGGGATGGCTACACCTTC. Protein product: CASSAERGSTGDGYTF.

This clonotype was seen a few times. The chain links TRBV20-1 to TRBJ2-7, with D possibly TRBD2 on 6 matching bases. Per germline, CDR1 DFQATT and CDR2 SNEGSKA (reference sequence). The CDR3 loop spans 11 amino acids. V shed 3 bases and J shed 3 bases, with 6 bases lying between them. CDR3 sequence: CSARGGYEQYF. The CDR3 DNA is TGCAGTGCTAGGGGGGGCTACGAGCAGTACTTC.

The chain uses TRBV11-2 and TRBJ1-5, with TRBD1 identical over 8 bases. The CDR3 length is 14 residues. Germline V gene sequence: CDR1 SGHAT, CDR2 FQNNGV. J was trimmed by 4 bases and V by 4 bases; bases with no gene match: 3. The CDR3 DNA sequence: TGTGCCAGCAGCTCAGGGGGCTCGAATCAGCCCCAGCATTTT. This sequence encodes CASSSGGSNQPQHF.

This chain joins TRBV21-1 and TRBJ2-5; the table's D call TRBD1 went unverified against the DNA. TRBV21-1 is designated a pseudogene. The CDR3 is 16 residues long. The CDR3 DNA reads TGTGCCAGCAGCAAAGCGTGGATCCCAGGGCAAGAGACCCAGTACTTC. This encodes CASSKAWIPGQETQYF.

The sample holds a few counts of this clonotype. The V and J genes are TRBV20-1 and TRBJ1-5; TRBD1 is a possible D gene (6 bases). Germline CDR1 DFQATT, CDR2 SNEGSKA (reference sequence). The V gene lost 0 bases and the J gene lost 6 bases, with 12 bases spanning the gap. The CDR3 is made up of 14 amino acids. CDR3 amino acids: CSARDGGPRQPQHF. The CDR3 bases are TGCAGTGCTAGAGATGGGGGGCCCCGTCAGCCCCAGCATTTT.

Here the CDR3 DNA reads TGTGCCAGCAGCTCCCGAGGCTACGAGCAGTACTTC. Its protein product is CASSSRGYEQYF. The chain employs TRBV11-2 and TRBJ2-7; no definite D call. This CDR3 region has 12 residues. The germline CDR1 and CDR2 sequences are SGHAT and FQNNGV. V lost 4 bases, J lost 3 bases, and 7 bases lay in between.

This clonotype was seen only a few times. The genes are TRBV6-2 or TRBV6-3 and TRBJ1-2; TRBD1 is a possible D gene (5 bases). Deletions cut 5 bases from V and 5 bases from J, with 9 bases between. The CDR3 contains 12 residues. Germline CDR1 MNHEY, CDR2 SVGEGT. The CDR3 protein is CASSDSVYGYTF. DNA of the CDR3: TGTGCCAGCAGTGACAGTGTGTATGGCTACACCTTC.

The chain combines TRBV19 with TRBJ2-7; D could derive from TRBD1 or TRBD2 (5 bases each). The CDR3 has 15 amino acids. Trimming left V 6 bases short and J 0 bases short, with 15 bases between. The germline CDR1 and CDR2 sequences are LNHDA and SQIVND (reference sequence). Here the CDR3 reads CASRAGTTSSYEQYF. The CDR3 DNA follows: TGTGCCAGTAGGGCCGGGACGACGAGCTCCTACGAGCAGTACTTC.

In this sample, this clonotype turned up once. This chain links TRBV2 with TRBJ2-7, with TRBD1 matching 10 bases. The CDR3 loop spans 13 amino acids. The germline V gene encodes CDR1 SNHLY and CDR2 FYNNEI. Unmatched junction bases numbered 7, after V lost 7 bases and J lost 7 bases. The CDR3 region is CASKRTGGSEQYF. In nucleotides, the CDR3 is TGTGCCAGCAAAAGGACAGGGGGGAGTGAGCAGTACTTC. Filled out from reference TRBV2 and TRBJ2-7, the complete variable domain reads EPEVTQTPSHQVTQMGQEVILRCVPISNHLYFYWYRQILGQKVEFLVSFYNNEISEKSEIFDDQFSVERPDGSNFTLKIRSTKLEDSAMYFCASKRTGGSEQYFGPGTRLTVT.

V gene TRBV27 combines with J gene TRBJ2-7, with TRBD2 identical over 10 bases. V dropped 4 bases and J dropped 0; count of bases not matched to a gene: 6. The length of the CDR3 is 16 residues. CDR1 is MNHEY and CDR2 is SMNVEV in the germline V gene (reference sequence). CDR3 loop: CASSSARTSGSYEQYF. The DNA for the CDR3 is TGTGCCAGCAGTTCCGCACGGACTAGCGGCTCCTACGAGCAGTACTTC.

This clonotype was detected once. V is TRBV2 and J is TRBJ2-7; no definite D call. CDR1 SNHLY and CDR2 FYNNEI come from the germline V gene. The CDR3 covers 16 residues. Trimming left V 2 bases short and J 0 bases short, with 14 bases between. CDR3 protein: CASSERSSISSYEQYF. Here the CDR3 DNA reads TGTGCCAGCAGTGAAAGGTCGTCGATTAGCTCCTACGAGCAGTACTTC.

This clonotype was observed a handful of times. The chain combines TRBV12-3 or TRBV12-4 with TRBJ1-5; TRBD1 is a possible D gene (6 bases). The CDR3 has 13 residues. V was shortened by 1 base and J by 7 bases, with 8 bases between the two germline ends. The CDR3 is CASSLEGDQPQHF. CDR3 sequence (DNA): TGTGCCAGCAGTTTAGAGGGGGACCAGCCCCAGCATTTT.

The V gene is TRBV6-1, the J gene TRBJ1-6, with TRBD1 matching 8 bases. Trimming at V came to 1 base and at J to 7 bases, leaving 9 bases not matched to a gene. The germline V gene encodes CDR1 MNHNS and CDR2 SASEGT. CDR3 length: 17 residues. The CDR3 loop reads CASSEGAGGLWNSPLHF. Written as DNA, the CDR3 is TGTGCCAGCAGTGAAGGGGCAGGGGGCCTTTGGAATTCACCCCTCCACTTT.

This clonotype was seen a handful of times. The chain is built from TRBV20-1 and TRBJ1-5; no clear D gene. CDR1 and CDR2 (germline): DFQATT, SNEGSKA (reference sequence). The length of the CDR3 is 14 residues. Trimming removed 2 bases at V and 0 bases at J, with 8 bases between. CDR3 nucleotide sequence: TGCAGTGCTAGACTAGGCCATAGCAATCAGCCCCAGCATTTT. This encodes CSARLGHSNQPQHF.

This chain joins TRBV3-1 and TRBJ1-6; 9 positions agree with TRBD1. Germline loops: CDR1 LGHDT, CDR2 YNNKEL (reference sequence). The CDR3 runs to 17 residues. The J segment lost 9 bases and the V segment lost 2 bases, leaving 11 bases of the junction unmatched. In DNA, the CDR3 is TGTGCCAGCAGCCAACGGGTATGGGGACAGGGAGGTTCACCCCTCCACTTT. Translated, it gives CASSQRVWGQGGSPLHF.

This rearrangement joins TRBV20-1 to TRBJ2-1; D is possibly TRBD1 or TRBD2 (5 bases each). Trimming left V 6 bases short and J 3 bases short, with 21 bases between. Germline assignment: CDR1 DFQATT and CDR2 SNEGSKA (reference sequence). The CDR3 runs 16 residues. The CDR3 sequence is CSAQLRSSGLYNEQFF. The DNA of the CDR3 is TGCAGTGCCCAGCTGAGAAGTTCGGGGCTCTACAATGAGCAGTTCTTC.

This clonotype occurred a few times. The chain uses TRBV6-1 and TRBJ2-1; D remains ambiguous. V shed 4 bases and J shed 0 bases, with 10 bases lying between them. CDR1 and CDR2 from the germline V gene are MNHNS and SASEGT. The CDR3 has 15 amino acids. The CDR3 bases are TGTGCCAGCAGTGTCCGGCCAGACTCCTACAATGAGCAGTTCTTC. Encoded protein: CASSVRPDSYNEQFF.

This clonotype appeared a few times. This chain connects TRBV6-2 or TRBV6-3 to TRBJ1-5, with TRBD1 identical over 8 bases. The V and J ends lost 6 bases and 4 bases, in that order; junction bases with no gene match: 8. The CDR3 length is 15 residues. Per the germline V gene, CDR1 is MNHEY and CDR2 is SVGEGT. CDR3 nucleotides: TGTGCCAGCAGCCTAGACAGGGGCAAAAATCAGCCCCAGCATTTT. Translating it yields CASSLDRGKNQPQHF.

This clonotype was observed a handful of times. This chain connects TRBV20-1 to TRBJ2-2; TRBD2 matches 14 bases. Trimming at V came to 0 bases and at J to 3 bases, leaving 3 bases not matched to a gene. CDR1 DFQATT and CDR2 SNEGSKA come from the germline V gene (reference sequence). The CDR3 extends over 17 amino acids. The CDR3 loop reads CSARDLGLAGDTGELFF. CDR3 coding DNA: TGCAGTGCTAGAGACCTGGGACTAGCGGGGGACACCGGGGAGCTGTTTTTT.

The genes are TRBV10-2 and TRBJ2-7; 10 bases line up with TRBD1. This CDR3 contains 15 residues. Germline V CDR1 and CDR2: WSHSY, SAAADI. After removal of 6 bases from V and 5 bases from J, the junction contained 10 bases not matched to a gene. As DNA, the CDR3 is TGCGCCAGCAGGGATCCGGGACAGGGGTTGGACGAGCAGTACTTC. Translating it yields CASRDPGQGLDEQYF.

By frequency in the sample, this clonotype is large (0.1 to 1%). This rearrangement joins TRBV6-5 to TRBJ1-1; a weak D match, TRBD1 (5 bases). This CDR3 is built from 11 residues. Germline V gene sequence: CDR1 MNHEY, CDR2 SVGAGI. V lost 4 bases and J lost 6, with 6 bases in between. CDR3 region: CASSWGPEAFF. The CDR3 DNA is TGTGCCAGCAGTTGGGGCCCTGAAGCTTTCTTT.

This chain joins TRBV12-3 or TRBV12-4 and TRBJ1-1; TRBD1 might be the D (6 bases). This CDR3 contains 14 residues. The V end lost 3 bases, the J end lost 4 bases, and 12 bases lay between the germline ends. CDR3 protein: CASSLTRGGTEAFF. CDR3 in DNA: TGTGCCAGCAGTTTGACAAGGGGGGGCACTGAAGCTTTCTTT.

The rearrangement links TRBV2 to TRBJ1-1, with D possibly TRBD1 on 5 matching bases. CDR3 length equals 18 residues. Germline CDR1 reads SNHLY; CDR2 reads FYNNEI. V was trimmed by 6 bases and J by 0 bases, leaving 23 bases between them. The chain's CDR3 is CASSERGGGRRMNTEAFF. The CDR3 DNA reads TGTGCCAGCAGCGAGCGGGGGGGGGGTCGGAGAATGAACACTGAAGCTTTCTTT.

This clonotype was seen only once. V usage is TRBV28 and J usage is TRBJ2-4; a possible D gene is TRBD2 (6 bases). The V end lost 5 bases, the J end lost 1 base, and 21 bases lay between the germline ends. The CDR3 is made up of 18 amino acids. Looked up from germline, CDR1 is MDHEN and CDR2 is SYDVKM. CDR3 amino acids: CASSPTDTKGRAKNIQYF. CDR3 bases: TGTGCCAGCAGTCCTACCGACACCAAAGGGAGGGCCAAAAACATTCAGTACTTC.

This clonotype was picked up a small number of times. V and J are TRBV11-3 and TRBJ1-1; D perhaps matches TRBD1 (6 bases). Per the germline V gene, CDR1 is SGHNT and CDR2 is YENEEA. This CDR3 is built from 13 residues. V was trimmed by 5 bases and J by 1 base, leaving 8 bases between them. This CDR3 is CASSRGGNTEAFF. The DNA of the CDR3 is TGTGCCAGCAGCCGAGGGGGGAACACTGAAGCTTTCTTT.